This TCR beta chain was documented in a study of blood T cells in healthy people across ages. Next came a second PCR, run for about 7 to 12 cycles, which used a sample-barcoded 5' primer along with a J-beta primer mix. TCRdb passed the 5' RACE reads through MiXCR, listing each CDR3 protein once. In the table there are about 640,000 distinct CDR3 sequences, 58% of which are singletons. Trimming took 3 bases from V and 4 from J; bases not matched to a gene: 7. CDR3 length: 15 amino acids. In germline, CDR1 is KGHSH, CDR2 LQKENI. The chain joins TRBV18 to TRBJ2-3; 7 nucleotides align to TRBD2. Material for sequencing was blood. The clonotype was recovered from a man aged 60-69 years in good health. The CDR3 loop is CASSPAAGRPDTQYF. The CDR3 DNA is TGTGCCAGCTCACCGGCAGCGGGACGCCCAGATACGCAGTATTTT.